These 3 T cell receptor beta chains share one sample of origin, sequenced in a study of human T cells and chemical hapten exposure. TCRdb re-derived calls from the RACE reads in MiXCR, one entry per CDR3 protein. The sample holds a few hundred thousand distinct CDR3 sequences, 6% to 7% seen once. The time point denotes: patch test 2, 6 weeks after DPC sensitization. Treatment reported: therapeutic diphenylcyclopropenone sensitization with weekly scalp DPC. Specimen: whole blood, collected in connection with sensitization to the hapten diphenylcyclopropenone (DPC). Source of these receptors: a woman aged 18-29 years with alopecia areata. Some clones in this sample may be carry-over from other donors' samples.

This clonotype was recorded a few times. V and J are TRBV14 and TRBJ1-2; D not resolved. Germline CDR1 SGHDN, CDR2 FVKESK. This CDR3 has 12 amino acids. Trimming took 4 bases from V and 4 from J, leaving 7 bases between them. CDR3 loop: CASSRASYGYTF. The CDR3 region has the DNA TGTGCCAGCAGCCGTGCTAGCTATGGCTACACCTTC.

There are a few counts of this clonotype. The chain recombines TRBV3-1 with TRBJ2-3; TRBD1 might be the D (6 bases). Germline CDR1 and CDR2: LGHDT and YNNKEL (reference sequence). The CDR3 has 14 amino acids. The ends were cut back, 3 bases at V and 5 bases at J, with 12 bases in the middle. CDR3 region: CASSQFIQGDTQYF. DNA for the CDR3: TGTGCCAGCAGCCAGTTTATACAGGGAGATACGCAGTATTTT.

This clonotype has only a few counts. The gene calls are TRBV20-1 and TRBJ2-1; 7 bases are a match to TRBD2. CDR3 length equals 15 residues. CDR1 is DFQATT and CDR2 is SNEGSKA in the germline V gene (reference sequence). Trimming cost V 6 bases and J 0 bases; bases outside gene matches: 8. The CDR3 spells CSAIERGGSYNEQFF. In DNA, the CDR3 is TGCAGTGCGATCGAGCGGGGAGGCTCCTACAATGAGCAGTTCTTC.